One T cell receptor (beta chain) is described in this entry. Unmatched junction bases numbered 9, after V lost 5 bases and J lost 3 bases. Germline lookup yields CDR1 MDHEN and CDR2 SYDVKM. The CDR3 runs 15 residues. The data derive from a study of cytomegalovirus exposure and HLA in healthy donors. Vbeta (60) and Jbeta (13) primers were used in the PCR. Method: immunoSEQ multiplex PCR; TCRdb's copy keeps in-frame clones and lacks some. This table holds around 100,000 clones, 6.5% to 8% found once. The genes are TRBV28 and TRBJ2-7, with 8 bases fitting TRBD2. Specimen: PBMCs. This sequence was found in a man in his forties or fifties in good health and CMV-seronegative. CDR3 bases: TGTGCCAGCAGTCCAGTACTAGCGGTGATCTACGAGCAGTACTTC. This translates into CASSPVLAVIYEQYF.